This passage covers 9 T cell receptor beta chains from one sample sequenced in a study of read filtering for tumor transcriptome and immune sequencing. This library used roughly 400 ng RNA and molecular barcoded adaptors spanning alpha/delta and beta/gamma chains. TCRdb fed the reads into MiXCR, producing one record per CDR3 protein. The data show approximately 150,000 distinct CDR3 sequences, under 15% seen once. The specimen sequenced was a population of CD138-negative cells sorted from bone marrow. The receptors come from a donor at least 40 years old with multiple myeloma.

This clonotype was seen ten or more times. Here the CDR3 reads CSATDRGWENQPQHF. The CDR3 nucleotides are TGCAGTGCTACGGACAGGGGCTGGGAAAATCAGCCCCAGCATTTT. The chain joins TRBV20-1 to TRBJ1-5; 9 bases match TRBD1. Germline values: CDR1 DFQATT, CDR2 SNEGSKA (reference sequence). The length of the CDR3 is 15 residues. The junction had 8 bases not matched to a gene; V was cut back by 4 bases and J by 4 bases.

As for this clonotype: Given the absence of the conserved phenylalanine or tryptophan at the CDR3 end, a read error is likely. The genes are TRBV4-1 and TRBJ2-7, with 11 bases identical to TRBD2. Germline V gene lookup returns CDR1 MGHRA and CDR2 YSYEKL. CDR3 length: 17 amino acids. The trim removed 0 bases at V and 7 bases at J, leaving 11 bases unmatched. CDR3 region: CASSQDRIPSGRREQYS. The CDR3 DNA is TGCGCCAGCAGCCAAGATAGAATACCTAGCGGGAGGCGGGAGCAGTACTCC.

This clonotype was seen ten or more times. The chain is built from TRBV7-3 and TRBJ1-1; weak D call: TRBD1 (6 bases). The germline V and J ends were trimmed by 1 base and 4 bases, with 10 bases remaining between them. The CDR3 runs to 14 residues. Germline V CDR1 and CDR2: SGHTA, FQGTGA. CDR3 region: CASSLIGGGTEAFF. The CDR3 bases are TGTGCCAGCAGCTTAATAGGGGGGGGCACTGAAGCTTTCTTT.

This clonotype has at least ten counts. The V and J genes are TRBV12-3 or TRBV12-4 and TRBJ1-2, with 8 positions matching TRBD1. This CDR3 contains 14 residues. The trim removed 6 bases at V and 4 bases at J, leaving 7 bases unmatched. This CDR3 reads CASSPPGGRYGYTF. CDR3 bases: TGTGCCAGCAGCCCCCCAGGGGGCCGCTATGGCTACACCTTC.

This clonotype came up a few times. This chain joins TRBV29-1 and TRBJ2-6; D not resolved. CDR3 size: 12 residues. Looked up from germline, CDR1 is SQVTM and CDR2 is ANQGSEA. V lost 1 base to trimming and J lost 8 bases, with 6 bases between them. Here the CDR3 DNA reads TGCAGCGTTGAAGTCCCCCCCAACGTCCTGACTTTC. This translates into CSVEVPPNVLTF.

A remark on this clonotype: This may be a read error: a much more frequent sequence differs by one nucleotide. This chain links TRBV4-3 with TRBJ1-4; D is ambiguous. In germline, CDR1 is LGHNA, CDR2 YSLEER. The CDR3 contains 14 residues. CDR3 in DNA: TGCGCCAGCAGCCAAGACCGAACTAATGAAAAACCGTTTTTT. It is translated as CASSQDRTNEKPFF.

Of note for this clonotype: At one end, the junction sequence differs from germline, possibly due to a read error. The V and J genes are TRBV11-2 and TRBJ2-7, with D unresolved. CDR3 size: 14 residues. Germline lookup yields CDR1 SGHAT and CDR2 FQNNGV. This CDR3 reads CAGSSAVLSYEQYF. The CDR3 nucleotides are TGTGCCGGCAGCTCGGCGGTACTAAGCTACGAGCAGTACTTC.

This clonotype was detected many times. The chain couples TRBV20-1 to TRBJ2-1; D is uncertain. Germline-derived CDR1 and CDR2 are DFQATT and SNEGSKA (reference sequence). With 6 bases removed from V and 8 bases from J, the gap between germline ends came to 20 bases. The CDR3 length is 14 residues. The CDR3 nucleotides are TGCAGTGCCACCTCTTCAGACGGCCTCGATGAGCAGTTCTTC. Translated: CSATSSDGLDEQFF.

Worth noting for this clonotype: With a much larger clone just one base away, this may be a read error. V and J are TRBV2 and TRBJ1-1, with D possibly being TRBD1 (6 bases). CDR3 size: 14 residues. V shed 8 bases and J shed 1 base, with 14 bases lying between them. Germline V gene sequence: CDR1 SNHLY, CDR2 FYNNEI. CDR3 bases: TGTGCCAGCGCTTTCGGGACACCGAACACTGAAGCTTTCTTT. This sequence encodes CASAFGTPNTEAFF.